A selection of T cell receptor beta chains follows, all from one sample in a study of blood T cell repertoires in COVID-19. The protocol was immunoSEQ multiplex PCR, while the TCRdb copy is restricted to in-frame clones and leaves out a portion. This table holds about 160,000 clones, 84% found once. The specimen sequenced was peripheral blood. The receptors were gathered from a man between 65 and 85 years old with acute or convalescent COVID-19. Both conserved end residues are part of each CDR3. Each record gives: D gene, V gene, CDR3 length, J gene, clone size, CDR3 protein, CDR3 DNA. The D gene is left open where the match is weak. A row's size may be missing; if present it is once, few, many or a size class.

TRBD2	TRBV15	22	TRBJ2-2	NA	CATSRDIMGGLAGGAGTGELFF	TGTGCCACCAGCAGAGATATAATGGGAGGGCTCGCGGGGGGGGCGGGCACCGGGGAGCTGTTTTTT
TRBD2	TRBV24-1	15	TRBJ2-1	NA	CATSDSGRTYNEQFF	TGTGCCACCAGTGATTCCGGGAGGACCTACAATGAGCAGTTCTTC
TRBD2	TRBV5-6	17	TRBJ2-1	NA	CASSASPGGIYYNEQFF	TGTGCCAGCAGCGCCTCGCCGGGGGGGATTTACTACAATGAGCAGTTCTTC
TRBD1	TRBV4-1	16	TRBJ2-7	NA	CASSQAGTGKNDEQYF	TGCGCCAGCAGCCAGGCCGGGACAGGGAAAAACGACGAGCAGTACTTC
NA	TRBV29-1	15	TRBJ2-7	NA	CSVVRAAGGRSEQYF	TGCAGCGTTGTACGGGCAGCCGGGGGGCGTAGCGAGCAGTACTTC
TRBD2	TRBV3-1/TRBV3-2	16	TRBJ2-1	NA	CASSPMGGFSYNEQFF	TGTGCCAGCAGCCCTATGGGGGGGTTCTCCTACAATGAGCAGTTCTTC
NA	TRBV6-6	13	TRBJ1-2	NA	CASSPDSNYGYTF	TGTGCCAGCAGCCCCGACAGCAACTATGGCTACACCTTC
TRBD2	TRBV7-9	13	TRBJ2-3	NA	CASGTSGADTQYF	TGTGCCAGCGGGACTAGCGGGGCCGATACGCAGTATTTT
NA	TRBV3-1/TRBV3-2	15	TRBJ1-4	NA	CASSQGQVTNEKLFF	TGTGCCAGCAGCCAAGGGCAGGTGACTAATGAAAAACTGTTTTTT
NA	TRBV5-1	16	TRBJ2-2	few	CASRGSSGSNTGELFF	TGCGCCAGCAGGGGTTCATCAGGTTCGAACACCGGGGAGCTGTTTTTT
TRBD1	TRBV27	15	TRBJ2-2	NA	CASRTGGVDNRELFF	TGTGCCAGCAGGACAGGGGGCGTAGACAACCGGGAGCTGTTTTTT
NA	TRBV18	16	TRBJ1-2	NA	CASSPPHVPLLGGYTF	TGTGCCAGCTCACCACCCCATGTCCCTCTTTTGGGCGGCTACACCTTC
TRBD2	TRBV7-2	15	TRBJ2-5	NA	CASSLYSGRWETQYF	TGTGCCAGCAGCTTATACAGCGGGAGATGGGAGACCCAGTACTTC
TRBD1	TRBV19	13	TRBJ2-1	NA	CASRNTGVSEQFF	TGTGCCAGTAGGAATACAGGGGTGAGTGAGCAGTTCTTC
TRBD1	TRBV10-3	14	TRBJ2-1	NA	CAIQDRDTYNEQFF	TGTGCCATCCAGGACAGGGACACCTACAATGAGCAGTTCTTC
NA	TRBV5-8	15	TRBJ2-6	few	CASSNRVTGANVLTF	TGTGCCAGCAGCAACAGGGTTACGGGGGCCAACGTCCTGACTTTC
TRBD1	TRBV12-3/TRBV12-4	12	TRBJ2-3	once	CASSVDRGAQYF	TGTGCCAGCAGTGTTGACAGGGGTGCGCAGTATTTT
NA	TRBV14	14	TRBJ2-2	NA	CASSQDSGTGELFF	TGTGCCAGCAGCCAAGACTCGGGCACCGGGGAGCTGTTTTTT
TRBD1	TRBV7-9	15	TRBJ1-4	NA	CASSGGQSANEKLFF	TGTGCCAGCAGCGGGGGACAGTCGGCTAATGAAAAACTGTTTTTT
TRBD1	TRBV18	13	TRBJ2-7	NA	CASSKDRGHWQYF	TGTGCCAGCTCAAAGGACAGGGGGCATTGGCAGTACTTC
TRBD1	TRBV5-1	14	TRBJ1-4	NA	CASSSGQLNEKLFF	TGCGCCAGCAGCTCGGGACAGCTTAATGAAAAACTGTTTTTT
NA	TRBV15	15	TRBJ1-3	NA	CATSRDPRAGNTIYF	TGTGCCACCAGCAGAGATCCGAGAGCTGGAAACACCATATATTTT
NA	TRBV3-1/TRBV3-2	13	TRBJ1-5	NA	CASSDTSYQPQHF	TGTGCCAGCAGCGACACCAGTTATCAGCCCCAGCATTTT